The rows below give T cell receptor beta chains drawn from one sample of a study of T cells after yellow fever vaccination. MiXCR, run by TCRdb on the 5' RACE reads, gives a single entry per CDR3 protein. The sample has some 240,000 distinct CDR3 sequences, 5.2% seen once. The sample was CD4+ T cells sorted from PBMCs, taken on the day of the yellow fever booster vaccination. These TCRs come from a man between 18 and 35 years old who received the YFV17D yellow fever vaccine. The conserved cysteine and the conserved F or W are not part of the CDR3 here. The D gene is left open where the match is weak.

j_gene,v_gene,d_gene,CDR3aa
TRBJ1-2,TRBV19,TRBD1,ASSIRTQGAYGYT
TRBJ1-1,TRBV3-1,-,ASSQQPMNTEAF
TRBJ2-1,TRBV19,-,ASSRGRGASNEQF
TRBJ2-7,TRBV27,-,ASSWFGGPYEQY
TRBJ2-2,TRBV7-2,-,ASNQVTGELF
TRBJ2-2,TRBV5-1,-,ASSLLQGSITGELF
TRBJ1-6,TRBV10-3,TRBD1,AISELGQNDSPLH
TRBJ2-1,TRBV24-1,-,ATSDFRGPRDNEQF
TRBJ2-3,TRBV20-1,-,SASQYSSTDTQY
TRBJ1-2,TRBV7-2,TRBD1,ASSLGTGAYGYT
TRBJ2-2,TRBV5-4,TRBD2,ASSLKRGGTAGELF
TRBJ2-1,TRBV30,-,AWSAIGQYNEQF
TRBJ1-5,TRBV29-1,-,SVVDKFQPQH
TRBJ1-1,TRBV10-3,-,AISEGAIEAF
TRBJ1-1,TRBV4-3,TRBD1,ASSMGQGRTEAF
TRBJ1-5,TRBV20-1,TRBD1,SAKTGVNQPQH
TRBJ1-1,TRBV6-5,-,ASSHTSRNTEAF
TRBJ2-7,TRBV20-1,-,SARDIASYEQY
TRBJ2-2,TRBV5-1,TRBD1,ASSLGDRYYTGELF
TRBJ2-3,TRBV5-4,TRBD2,ASSPSKGVTSGGASTDTQY
TRBJ2-1,TRBV7-2,-,ASSLERGAYNEQF
TRBJ1-1,TRBV29-1,-,SAIPWGFDTEAF
TRBJ2-7,TRBV5-5,TRBD1,ASSFQDRGSYEQY
TRBJ2-3,TRBV7-9,TRBD2,ASSLTGGVTDTQY
TRBJ2-3,TRBV3-1,-,ASSFRSRPTQY
TRBJ2-7,TRBV6-5,-,ASSYSRNRPYEQY
TRBJ1-6,TRBV9,TRBD1,ASSVEDRGNSPLH
TRBJ2-5,TRBV5-1,TRBD1,ASSMTGGTETQY
TRBJ1-5,TRBV20-1,-,SARVAGRQPQH
TRBJ1-1,TRBV5-1,-,ASGPGETEAF
TRBJ1-4,TRBV12-3/TRBV12-4,-,ASSLGFHPEKLF
TRBJ2-1,TRBV5-4,-,ASSRDSSSYNEQF
TRBJ1-6,TRBV5-1,-,ASSLAVRLNSPLH
TRBJ2-7,TRBV11-1,TRBD1,ASSYRTGPYEQY
TRBJ2-2,TRBV3-1,-,ASSQPWSALAGELF
TRBJ2-5,TRBV7-2,-,ASSLVGGRVRETQY
TRBJ2-1,TRBV5-1,-,ASSFDQLDSNEQF
TRBJ1-2,TRBV4-3,TRBD1,ASSHQTGLIYGYT
TRBJ2-3,TRBV4-2,TRBD2,ASSQALAGAGDTQY
TRBJ2-5,TRBV5-6,-,ASSSLMGGQTQY
TRBJ2-2,TRBV11-3,TRBD2,ASIRRLAGGPLF
TRBJ2-7,TRBV7-2,TRBD1,ASSYLDRSSYEQY
TRBJ2-5,TRBV3-1,TRBD1,ASSQVSGTGSLQETQY
TRBJ2-5,TRBV6-2/TRBV6-3,TRBD2,ASSARLAGEQETQY
TRBJ2-6,TRBV6-5,-,ASSTVSSGANVLT